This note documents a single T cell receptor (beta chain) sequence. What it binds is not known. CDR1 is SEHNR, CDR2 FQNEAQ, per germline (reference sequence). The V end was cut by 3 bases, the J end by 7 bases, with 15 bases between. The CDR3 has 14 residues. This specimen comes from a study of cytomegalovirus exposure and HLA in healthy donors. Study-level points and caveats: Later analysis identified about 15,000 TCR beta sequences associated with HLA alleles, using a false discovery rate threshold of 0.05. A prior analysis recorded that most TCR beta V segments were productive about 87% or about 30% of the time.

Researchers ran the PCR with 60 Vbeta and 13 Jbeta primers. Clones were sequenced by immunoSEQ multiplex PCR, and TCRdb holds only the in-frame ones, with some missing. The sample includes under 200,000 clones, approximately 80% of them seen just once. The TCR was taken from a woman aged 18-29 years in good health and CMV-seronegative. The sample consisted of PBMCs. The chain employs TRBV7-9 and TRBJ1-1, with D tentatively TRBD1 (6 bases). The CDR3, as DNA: TGTGCCAGCAGCTTGGGGGTGGGGGCGGATGAAGCTTTCTTT. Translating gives CASSLGVGADEAFF. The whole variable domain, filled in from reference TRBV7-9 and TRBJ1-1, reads DTGVSQNPRHKITKRGQNVTFRCDPISEHNRLYWYRQTLGQGPEFLTYFQNEAQLEKSRLLSDRFSAERPKGSFSTLEIQRTEQGDSAMYLCASSLGVGADEAFFGQGTRLTVV.